These T cell receptor beta chains were read from a single sample in a study of blood T cell repertoires in COVID-19. This table comes from immunoSEQ multiplex PCR, and its TCRdb copy is limited to in-frame clones, with some not included. Of about 140,000 clones in the sample, around 90% are singletons; the top ten hold more than 1.5%. The sequenced sample consisted of peripheral blood. These receptors were taken from a woman in her sixties or seventies with acute or convalescent COVID-19. Each CDR3 is given with its conserved first and last residue. The D gene is left open where the match is weak. The listing skips clone size in some rows; elsewhere it reads once, few, many or a size class.

J	V	D	size	DNA	CDR3
TRBJ2-3	TRBV10-2	-	once	TGCGCCAGCAGTGAGTCGATCCGGAGCACAGATACGCAGTATTTT	CASSESIRSTDTQYF
TRBJ2-7	TRBV2	TRBD1	once	TGTGCCACCGGACAGGGTAGTGAGTACGAGCAGTACTTC	CATGQGSEYEQYF
TRBJ2-1	TRBV7-3	TRBD2	-	TGTGCCAGCAGCATTAGCGGGGGCCCGGCCAATGAGCAGTTCTTC	CASSISGGPANEQFF
TRBJ1-3	TRBV6-5	-	-	TGTGCCAGCACCGAAGGGGGGGTCGGAAACACCATATATTTT	CASTEGGVGNTIYF
TRBJ2-7	TRBV4-1	-	-	TGCGCCAGCAGCCCCCAGCAGGGGGGTTCCTACGAGCAGTACTTC	CASSPQQGGSYEQYF
TRBJ1-5	TRBV10-3	TRBD1	once	TGTGCCATCAGCGACGAGACAGGGGGCTCTCAGCCCCAGCATTTT	CAISDETGGSQPQHF
TRBJ2-1	TRBV2	-	-	TGTGCCAGCAGTACCGGGACATCCTCCTACAATGAGCAGTTCTTC	CASSTGTSSYNEQFF
TRBJ2-3	TRBV7-3	TRBD2	-	TGTGCCAGCAGCTTTACCGGGACTACCACAGATACGCAGTATTTT	CASSFTGTTTDTQYF
TRBJ2-5	TRBV5-4	TRBD2	-	TGTGCCAGCAGCCCGGGGGGGCGGGAGACCCAGTACTTC	CASSPGGRETQYF
TRBJ2-7	TRBV4-1	-	-	TGCGCCAGCAGCCAACCCGGCTCCTACGAGCAGTACTTC	CASSQPGSYEQYF
TRBJ1-2	TRBV5-1	TRBD1	-	TGCGCCAGCAGCACTCGGACAGGCAATGGCTACACCTTC	CASSTRTGNGYTF
TRBJ1-2	TRBV3-1/TRBV3-2	TRBD1	-	TGTGCCAGCCAGGACAGGGGATTCTATGGCTACACCTTC	CASQDRGFYGYTF
TRBJ1-3	TRBV5-4	-	-	TGTGCCAGCAGCCCCCGAGCGACCCCGACGGCTGGAAACACCATATATTTT	CASSPRATPTAGNTIYF
TRBJ2-2	TRBV10-3	-	-	TGTGCCATCAGTGACCTCACCGGGGAGCTGTTTTTT	CAISDLTGELFF
TRBJ1-5	TRBV6-2/TRBV6-3	TRBD1	-	TGTGCCAGCAGTGAGCGACAGGGGGCCCCCTACGGGGTCCAGCATTTT	CASSERQGAPYGVQHF
TRBJ1-2	TRBV6-2/TRBV6-3	-	-	TGTGCCAGCAGTTACGAGCGGGACGACTATGGCTACACCTTC	CASSYERDDYGYTF
TRBJ2-5	TRBV14	-	-	TGTGCCAGCAGCCAAGCAGGGGCCGTGAAGACCCAGTACTTC	CASSQAGAVKTQYF
TRBJ1-2	TRBV5-5	-	once	TGTGCCAGCAATCCATGGGAGGGGGGATATGGCTACACCTTC	CASNPWEGGYGYTF
TRBJ2-5	TRBV5-1	TRBD2	-	TGCGCCAGCAGCTTGGTTGGGTCTAGCGGGGGTCAAGAGACCCAGTACTTC	CASSLVGSSGGQETQYF
TRBJ1-1	TRBV28	-	-	TGTGCCAGCAATCCCCTGGTGCGAGTGAACACTGAAGCTTTCTTT	CASNPLVRVNTEAFF
TRBJ1-5	TRBV5-5	TRBD1	-	TGTGCCAGCAGCTTCAGTTCAGGGGGCGGTCAGCCCCAGCATTTT	CASSFSSGGGQPQHF
TRBJ1-2	TRBV7-2	TRBD1	few	TGTGCCAGCAGCTCGGGACAGATAGGGGACTATGGCTACACCTTC	CASSSGQIGDYGYTF
TRBJ1-5	TRBV27	-	-	TGTGCCAGCAGTTTTCAGGGAAATCAGCCCCAGCATTTT	CASSFQGNQPQHF
TRBJ2-2	TRBV7-6	-	-	TGTGCCAGCAGCTTAGCGGGAGCCGGGGAGCTGTTTTTT	CASSLAGAGELFF
TRBJ2-5	TRBV19	TRBD2	once	TGTGCCAGTAATCCTAGCGGGGGGGTTACAGAGACCCAGTACTTC	CASNPSGGVTETQYF
TRBJ2-1	TRBV10-2	TRBD2	-	TGCGCCAGCATCGGGCTAGCGGGGGACAATGAGCAGTTCTTC	CASIGLAGDNEQFF
TRBJ2-2	TRBV20-1	TRBD1	-	TGCAGTGCTAGTGGGGGGACAGGGTACACCGGGGAGCTGTTTTTT	CSASGGTGYTGELFF
TRBJ1-1	TRBV29-1	-	-	TGCAGCGTGGTGGACAGCATTGAAGCTTTCTTT	CSVVDSIEAFF
TRBJ2-7	TRBV5-6	TRBD2	-	TGTGCCACTAGCGGGGGGCTCCTAACCTACGAGCAGTACTTC	CATSGGLLTYEQYF
TRBJ2-1	TRBV3-1/TRBV3-2	-	-	TGTGCCAGCAGCCCCTCCGGGGTCCGAAACAATGAGCAGTTCTTC	CASSPSGVRNNEQFF
TRBJ1-5	TRBV7-2	-	-	TGTGCCAGCAGCTACCTTGGGGGAGGTAATCAGCCCCAGCATTTT	CASSYLGGGNQPQHF
TRBJ1-2	TRBV5-1	TRBD1	-	TGCGCCAGCAGCATCCAAACCCCCCAGGGGGCGGATGGCTACACCTTC	CASSIQTPQGADGYTF